Detailed here is one TCR beta chain. Its matching antigen is unknown. This sample stems from a study of T cell responses to AZD1222 COVID-19 vaccine. Study background: Whether given at about 4 or about 12 weeks, second doses were pooled. Study-wide results and limits: Donor demographics were predominantly white British with a female majority; clonal diversity may be underestimated. Spike-wide coverage was observed for vaccine-associated CD4 TCRs, with dominant responses at 160-218 and 743-854.

Germline V gives CDR1 MDHEN, CDR2 SYDVKM. Trimming took 3 bases from V and 4 from J, leaving 12 bases between them. The CDR3 extends over 14 amino acids. The data were produced by immunoSEQ multiplex PCR, yet TCRdb's version contains in-frame clones alone and is incomplete. The sample gives roughly 77,000 clones, approximately 90% of which show up once; approximately 5.2% is in the top ten. This sample comprised peripheral blood, obtained on day 0 of AZD1222 vaccination. The sequence derives from an adult in good health. This chain joins TRBV28 and TRBJ1-2; D not resolved. CDR3 sequence: CASSLETKVYGYTF. The CDR3 DNA reads TGTGCCAGCAGTTTGGAGACAAAAGTCTATGGCTACACCTTC.